This T cell receptor (beta chain) was sequenced in a study of shared clonotypes between healthy human individuals. Study outcomes and limitations: Clonotypes shared by all four sorted-subset donors had higher generation probabilities than non-shared clonotypes.

V dropped 1 base and J dropped 7; count of bases not matched to a gene: 0. Germline CDR1 reads GTSNPN; CDR2 reads SVGIG (reference sequence). This CDR3 region has 12 residues. Naive CD8 cells, CD45RO-negative and positively selected for CCR7, excluded terminally differentiated effector memory CD45RA+ cells. A note on this clone: What it binds is not known.

The assay was immunoSEQ multiplex PCR, and TCRdb's table has in-frame clones only and misses some. The data show some 2 million clones, just under 95% seen once. The material sequenced was naive CD8+ T cells sorted from blood. This sequence joins TRBV30 and TRBJ2-7, with 11 bases fitting TRBD2. This clonotype originated in a man aged 18-30 years in good health. CDR3 bases: TGTGCCTGGAGTGGACTAGCGGGGGAGCAGTACTTC. This gives the protein CAWSGLAGEQYF.